This T cell receptor (beta chain) was captured in a study of T cells in Graves' hyperthyroidism and ophthalmopathy. There are a few counts of this clonotype. What was amplified from RNA transcripts were TCR beta CDR3 regions. HTBI primers were employed in a first-round RT-PCR of the TCR CDR3. TCRdb fed the multiplex PCR reads into MiXCR, producing one record per CDR3 protein. This table holds hundreds of thousands of distinct CDR3 sequences, 15% to 20% found once. Trimming stripped 1 base from V and 1 base from J, with 8 bases between. The CDR3 extends over 14 amino acids. Germline values: CDR1 LGHDT, CDR2 YNNKEL (reference sequence).

The TCR was taken from a woman in her twenties or thirties with Graves' hyperthyroidism. The rearrangement uses TRBV3-1 and TRBJ2-7; D may be TRBD1 (5 bases). Source material: blood. CDR3 in DNA: TGTGCCAGCAGCCAAGCGCAGGGTTCCTACGAGCAGTACTTC. This gives the protein CASSQAQGSYEQYF.